Listed here are 24 T cell receptor beta chains from one sample, sequenced in a study of shared clonotypes between healthy human individuals. Assay used: immunoSEQ multiplex PCR; TCRdb lists only in-frame clones, some missing. The sample holds about a million clones, 65% to 80% seen once. Sequenced material: memory CD4+ T cells sorted from blood. Subset indicated: CD45RA-negative fraction. These receptor sequences come from a man younger than 35 in good health.

Concerning this clone: In the same sample, other DNA sequences code for this CDR3. The rearrangement joins TRBV19 to TRBJ1-2, with a weak D call TRBD1 (5 bases). Germline loops: CDR1 LNHDA, CDR2 SQIVND (reference sequence). This CDR3 region has 12 residues. V was shortened by 3 bases and J by 8 bases, with 10 bases between the two germline ends. CDR3 nucleotide sequence: TGTGCCAGTAGTATCAGGGAGGGAGGCTACACCTTC. This codes for CASSIREGGYTF.

This chain links TRBV21-1 with TRBJ1-1. TRBV21-1 is flagged as a pseudogene. The CDR3 length is 15 residues. The CDR3, as DNA: TGTGCCAGCAGCAAAAGGCCAGATCGGAACACTGAAGCTTTCTTT. Its translation: CASSKRPDRNTEAFF.

This rearrangement joins TRBV5-6 to TRBJ2-3; 9 positions agree with TRBD2. CDR1 is SGHDT and CDR2 is YYEEEE in the germline V gene. With 5 bases clipped from V and 0 bases from J, the junction kept 10 bases outside the gene matches. This CDR3 has 17 amino acids. For the CDR3, the DNA is TGTGCCAGCAGGGCCGGGACTAGCCTCCCCAGCACAGATACGCAGTATTTT. Protein sequence: CASRAGTSLPSTDTQYF. The full variable domain, its missing parts supplied by reference TRBV5-6 and TRBJ2-3, is DAGVTQSPTHLIKTRGQQVTLRCSPKSGHDTVSWYQQALGQGPQFIFQYYEEEERQRGNFPDRFSGHQFPNYSSELNVNALLLGDSALYLCASRAGTSLPSTDTQYFGPGTRLTVL.

In DNA form, the CDR3 reads TGCGCCAGCAACGTAGCGGGATCAGTTGGGGAGCAGTTCTTC. It is translated as CASNVAGSVGEQFF. The chain couples TRBV5-1 to TRBJ2-1; TRBD2 agrees at 8 bases. This CDR3 contains 14 residues. Germline trimming cut 6 bases from V and 10 bases from J; bases unmatched to any gene: 12. Germline loops: CDR1 SGHRS, CDR2 YFSETQ.

The chain has TRBV7-6 and TRBJ2-7; weak D call: TRBD2 (6 bases). Germline V gene sequence: CDR1 SGHVS, CDR2 FNYEAQ. The ends were cut back, 5 bases at V and 7 bases at J, with 9 bases in the middle. The CDR3 is 11 residues long. The CDR3 loop reads CASSHGLEQYF. CDR3 coding DNA: TGTGCCAGCAGCCACGGACTAGAGCAGTACTTC. The variable domain in full, with the rest retrieved from reference TRBV7-6 and TRBJ2-7, is GAGVSQSPRYKVTKRGQDVALRCDPISGHVSLYWYRQALGQGPEFLTYFNYEAQQDKSGLPNDRFSAERPEGSISTLTIQRTEQRDSAMYRCASSHGLEQYFGPGTRLTVT.

This clone was detected a few times. The sample carries other DNA sequences with the same CDR3. The chain links TRBV9 to TRBJ1-3, with no clear D. The CDR3 has 13 amino acids. The germline CDR1 and CDR2 sequences are SGDLS and YYNGEE. Trimming pared 0 bases from V and 4 bases from J, leaving 5 bases between. The CDR3: CASSVAPGNTIYF. CDR3 sequence (DNA): TGTGCCAGCAGCGTAGCTCCCGGAAACACCATATATTTT.

Notes on this clone: The same CDR3 can be traced to other DNA sequences in this sample. The DNA for the CDR3 is TGCAGTGCTAGAGAGAGCACTGAAGCTTTCTTT. It encodes CSARESTEAFF. V gene TRBV20-1 combines with J gene TRBJ1-1; D unresolved. The germline gives CDR1 DFQATT, CDR2 SNEGSKA (reference sequence). This CDR3 spans 11 amino acids. V lost 0 bases and J lost 4, with 3 bases in between.

This chain uses TRBV6-1 with TRBJ1-5; the D gene is possibly TRBD1 (6 bases). The V and J ends lost 5 bases and 7 bases respectively, with 15 bases between them. In germline, CDR1 is MNHNS, CDR2 SASEGT. The CDR3 is 14 amino acids. The CDR3 nucleotides read TGTGCCAGCAGTCAACAGGGTATGGAGCAGCCCCAGCATTTT. Amino acids: CASSQQGMEQPQHF.

The rearrangement uses TRBV5-8 and TRBJ2-7, with D possibly being TRBD1 or TRBD2 (5 bases each). Trimming removed 2 bases at V and 1 base at J, with 13 bases between. The CDR3 is 15 residues long. Germline CDR1 SGHTS, CDR2 YDEGEE. The CDR3 region has the DNA TGTGCCAGCAGCTTTAGGGGAGTACGATCCTACGAGCAGTACTTC. The encoded protein is CASSFRGVRSYEQYF. The variable domain in full, with the rest retrieved from reference TRBV5-8 and TRBJ2-7, is EAGVTQSPTHLIKTRGQQATLRCSPISGHTSVYWYQQALGLGLQFLLWYDEGEERNRGNFPPRFSGRQFPNYSSELNVNALELEDSALYLCASSFRGVRSYEQYFGPGTRLTVT.

Details on this clone: The same CDR3 can be traced to other DNA sequences in this sample. The chain is built from TRBV5-1 and TRBJ2-7; D possibly corresponds to TRBD2 (5 bases). This CDR3 comprises 13 residues. The V and J ends lost 0 bases and 6 bases respectively, with 10 bases between them. Germline V CDR1 and CDR2: SGHRS, YFSETQ. This CDR3 reads CASSLEGAGEQYF. CDR3 nucleotide sequence: TGCGCCAGCAGCTTGGAGGGTGCGGGCGAGCAGTACTTC.

The chain links TRBV4-1 to TRBJ2-3; the D gene is possibly TRBD2 (6 bases). Germline V gives CDR1 MGHRA, CDR2 YSYEKL. This CDR3 spans 19 amino acids. The V and J ends lost 1 base and 1 base respectively, with 21 bases between them. Here the CDR3 reads CASSQGSGPHGGGTDTQYF. The CDR3 nucleotides read TGCGCCAGCAGCCAAGGCAGCGGGCCCCACGGGGGTGGCACAGATACGCAGTATTTT.

This sequence joins TRBV11-2 and TRBJ2-1; TRBD2 matches at 8 bases. CDR3 length equals 15 residues. J lost 4 bases, V lost 7 bases, and 9 bases had no gene match. Looked up from germline, CDR1 is SGHAT and CDR2 is FQNNGV. DNA for the CDR3: TGTGCCAGCAACCATCTAGCGGGTTCTTACAATGAGCAGTTCTTC. Protein product: CASNHLAGSYNEQFF.

The chain combines TRBV6-1 with TRBJ1-1; no reliable D call. The CDR3 sequence is 13 residues long. V was clipped by 8 bases and J by 5 bases, with 15 bases between them. Germline V gene lookup returns CDR1 MNHNS and CDR2 SASEGT. The CDR3 reads CASVPAAETEAFF. Here the CDR3 DNA reads TGTGCCAGCGTGCCGGCGGCGGAGACTGAAGCTTTCTTT.

The chain is built from TRBV9 and TRBJ1-1; D is undetermined. Between the trimmed V and J ends, which lost 0 bases and 3 bases, there was a span of 12 bases. This CDR3 is 15 amino acids long. Germline CDR1 and CDR2: SGDLS and YYNGEE. In DNA form, the CDR3 reads TGTGCCAGCAGCGTAGGTCCCGACGGGGACACTGAAGCTTTCTTT. Amino acids: CASSVGPDGDTEAFF.

The chain joins TRBV5-1 to TRBJ2-1; 9 positions match TRBD2. The CDR3 is made up of 15 amino acids. V shed 5 bases and J 5 bases; nucleotides not matched to a gene: 8. Germline CDR1 is SGHRS and CDR2 is YFSETQ. This chain's CDR3 is CASSSSGRRHNEQFF. The CDR3 nucleotides read TGCGCCAGCAGTTCGAGCGGGAGGCGTCACAATGAGCAGTTCTTC.

The chain employs TRBV4-1 and TRBJ1-4; D not certain. CDR1 and CDR2 from the germline V gene are MGHRA and YSYEKL. The CDR3 runs to 15 residues. The V gene lost 1 base and the J gene lost 4 bases, with 10 bases spanning the gap. For the CDR3, the DNA is TGCGCCAGCAGCCAAGGAACAGCGAGTAATGAAAAACTGTTTTTT. Translated, it gives CASSQGTASNEKLFF.

The table lists this clone with a count of one. The chain combines TRBV4-2 with TRBJ2-1; tentative D call: TRBD1 (5 bases). The CDR3 consists of 16 residues. Trimming left V 0 bases short and J 4 bases short, with 13 bases between. From germline, CDR1 is LGHNA and CDR2 YNFKEQ. DNA for the CDR3: TGTGCCAGCAGCCAAGATTGGGGCGACCGGTACAATGAGCAGTTCTTC. It is translated as CASSQDWGDRYNEQFF.

The chain combines TRBV10-3 with TRBJ1-1; maybe TRBD1 (6 bases). Germline CDR1 is ENHRY and CDR2 is SYGVKD. V was cut by 7 bases and J by 5 bases, with 20 bases left in between. This CDR3 is 15 amino acids long. The CDR3 DNA reads TGTGCCATCACCCCATCCGGGGGGCTGCGGACTGAAGCTTTCTTT. Amino acids: CAITPSGGLRTEAFF.

CDR3 sequence (DNA): TGCGCCAGCAGCGTGACAGGCGGGGCGGAGACCCAGTACTTC. Amino acid sequence: CASSVTGGAETQYF. J is TRBJ2-5 and V is TRBV5-1; either TRBD1 or TRBD2 may fit D (6 bases each). The V and J ends lost 4 bases and 5 bases respectively, with 15 bases between them. The CDR3 consists of 14 residues. Germline V gives CDR1 SGHRS, CDR2 YFSETQ. The full variable domain, with the rest looked up from reference TRBV5-1 and TRBJ2-5, is KAGVTQTPRYLIKTRGQQVTLSCSPISGHRSVSWYQQTPGQGLQFLFEYFSETQRNKGNFPGRFSGRQFSNSRSEMNVSTLELGDSALYLCASSVTGGAETQYFGPGTRLLVL.

V usage is TRBV6-1 and J usage is TRBJ2-1; D is perhaps TRBD1 or TRBD2 (5 bases each). Germline CDR1 and CDR2: MNHNS and SASEGT. The germline V and J ends were trimmed by 6 bases and 10 bases, with 16 bases remaining between them. The CDR3 is made up of 13 amino acids. The CDR3 here is CASSPLARGEQFF. In DNA form, the CDR3 reads TGTGCCAGCAGCCCTCTGGCCCGGGGCGAGCAGTTCTTC.

The chain uses TRBV4-1 and TRBJ2-1; 8 nucleotides match TRBD2. The length of the CDR3 is 16 residues. Per the germline V gene, CDR1 is MGHRA and CDR2 is YSYEKL. The V gene end was trimmed by 4 bases and the J gene end by 3 bases; junction bases not matched to a gene: 8. Here the CDR3 reads CASSLLLAAVYNEQFF. The CDR3 region has the DNA TGCGCCAGCAGCCTGCTACTAGCGGCGGTCTACAATGAGCAGTTCTTC.

The genes are TRBV5-6 and TRBJ2-3; 10 nucleotides align to TRBD2. The CDR3 runs 15 residues. V shed 5 bases, J shed 7 bases, and the junction held 10 bases outside the gene matches. CDR1 is SGHDT, CDR2 YYEEEE, per germline. The CDR3 bases are TGTGCCAGCAGTGCCCTCAGCGGGGGGGCATATACGCAGTATTTT. Its translation is CASSALSGGAYTQYF.

The V gene is TRBV10-3, the J gene TRBJ2-3; D is possibly TRBD2 (6 bases). Trimming removed 2 bases from V and 0 bases from J, with 15 bases in between. The CDR3 has 17 amino acids. CDR1 is ENHRY and CDR2 is SYGVKD in the germline V gene. CDR3 nucleotides: TGTGCCATCAGTGAGGTACTCGGGGGAAGGAGCACAGATACGCAGTATTTT. Translated, it gives CAISEVLGGRSTDTQYF.

A word on this clone: One end of the junction fails to match germline, which may point to a read error. The chain links TRBV9 to TRBJ1-2; TRBD1 aligns across 9 bases. In germline, CDR1 is SGDLS, CDR2 YYNGEE. The CDR3 runs 13 residues. CDR3: CASSVDHRGRADF. The CDR3 nucleotides are TGTGCCAGCAGCGTAGACCACAGGGGGCGCGCGGACTTC.